The 2 T cell receptor beta chains given below trace back to one sample, sequenced in a study of identical twins. TCRdb re-called the 5' RACE reads through MiXCR, storing one row per CDR3 protein. This table has about 450,000 distinct CDR3 sequences, about 18% appearing once. The sample was naive T cells sorted from blood. The receptors were sampled from a man between 50 and 59 years old in good health.

This clonotype was counted many times. This rearrangement joins TRBV5-1 to TRBJ2-1; D unclear. Germline lookup yields CDR1 SGHRS and CDR2 YFSETQ. CDR3 length: 14 amino acids. The V end was cut by 6 bases, the J end by 8 bases, with 18 bases between. The CDR3 protein is CASIVDTASDEQFF. The CDR3 nucleotides read TGCGCCAGCATCGTAGATACCGCTTCGGATGAGCAGTTCTTC.

This clonotype has only a few counts. The chain employs TRBV4-1 and TRBJ2-7, with TRBD1 as a possible D gene (6 bases). This CDR3 spans 16 amino acids. The germline V gene encodes CDR1 MGHRA and CDR2 YSYEKL. Trimming took off 3 bases at V and 3 bases at J, with 18 bases between the two ends. In DNA form, the CDR3 reads TGCGCCAGCAGCCAGGTCGGTGGACAGAGATACTACGAGCAGTACTTC. This sequence encodes CASSQVGGQRYYEQYF.